This T cell receptor (beta chain) was obtained from a study of immune cell composition in non-small cell lung cancer. Study-wide findings and caveats: Clones >0.5% enriched in tumour were rarer in adenocarcinoma (around 35%) than squamous (about 80%).

The table came from immunoSEQ multiplex PCR; TCRdb's copy has only in-frame clones and leaves some out. Of under 2,500 clones detected, roughly four fifths appear once; the ten largest clones hold 15% to 20%. CDR1 SGHDT and CDR2 YYEEEE come from the germline V gene. The length of the CDR3 is 14 residues. As concerns this clone: What it binds is not known. One end of the junction is discordant with germline, which a read error may explain.

Template was genomic DNA from frozen, unsorted single-cell suspensions. These same data were also listed under a study on CD4 T cells in lung cancer. That source notes: CD4+ clones recognizing candidate mutation-encoded neoepitopes were isolated from blood.

The chain links TRBV5-6 to TRBJ1-5; the D gene is possibly TRBD1 (6 bases). The clonotype originates from a human donor with non-small cell lung cancer. Specimen: lung tumor tissue. CDR3 DNA sequence: TGTGCCAGCAGTAACAGGGTTAGCAATGAGCCCCAGCATTTT. It yields the protein CASSNRVSNEPQHF.